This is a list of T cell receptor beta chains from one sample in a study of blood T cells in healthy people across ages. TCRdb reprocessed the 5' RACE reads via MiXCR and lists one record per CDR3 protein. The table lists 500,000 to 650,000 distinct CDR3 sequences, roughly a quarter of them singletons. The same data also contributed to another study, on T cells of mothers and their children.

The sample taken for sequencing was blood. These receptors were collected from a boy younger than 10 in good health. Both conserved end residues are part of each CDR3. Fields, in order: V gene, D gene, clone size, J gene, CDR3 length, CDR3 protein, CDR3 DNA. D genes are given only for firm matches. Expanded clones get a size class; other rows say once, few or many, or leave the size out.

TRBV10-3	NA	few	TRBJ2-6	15	CAISEGEPGANVLTF	TGTGCCATCAGTGAAGGGGAGCCTGGGGCCAACGTCCTGACTTTC
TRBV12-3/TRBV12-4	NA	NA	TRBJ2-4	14	CASSSGNQGNIQYF	TGTGCCAGCAGTTCCGGTAATCAGGGGAACATTCAGTACTTC
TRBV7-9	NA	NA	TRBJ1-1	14	CASSLPGTNTEAFF	TGTGCCAGCAGCTTACCGGGGACAAACACTGAAGCTTTCTTT
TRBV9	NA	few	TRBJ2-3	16	CASSTPGGVGPSTQYF	TGTGCCAGCAGCACCCCCGGCGGGGTCGGCCCTAGTACGCAGTATTTT
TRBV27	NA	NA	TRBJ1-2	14	CASSLSGVNYGYTF	TGTGCCAGCAGTTTATCAGGGGTCAACTATGGCTACACCTTC
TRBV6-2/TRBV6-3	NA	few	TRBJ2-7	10	CASSDNEQYF	TGTGCCAGCAGTGACAACGAGCAGTACTTC
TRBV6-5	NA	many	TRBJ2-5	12	CASSQARETQYF	TGTGCCAGCAGTCAAGCCCGAGAGACCCAGTACTTC
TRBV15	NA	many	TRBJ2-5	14	CATSRDAGRETQYF	TGTGCCACCAGCAGAGATGCAGGGAGAGAGACCCAGTACTTC
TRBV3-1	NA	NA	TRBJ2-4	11	CASSQGPFQYF	TGTGCCAGCAGCCAAGGCCCCTTTCAGTACTTC
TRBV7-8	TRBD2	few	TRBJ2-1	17	CASSPRTSGSVFNEQFF	TGTGCCAGCAGCCCGAGGACTAGCGGGAGTGTTTTCAATGAGCAGTTCTTC
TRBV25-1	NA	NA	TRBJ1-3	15	CASGSPTRSGNTIYF	TGTGCCAGCGGATCTCCAACAAGATCTGGAAACACCATATATTTT
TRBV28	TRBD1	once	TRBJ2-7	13	CASSPGGIHEQYF	TGTGCCAGCAGTCCAGGGGGAATACACGAGCAGTACTTT
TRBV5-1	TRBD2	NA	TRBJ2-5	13	CASSYGLAQTQYF	TGCGCCAGCAGCTACGGACTAGCACAGACCCAGTACTTC
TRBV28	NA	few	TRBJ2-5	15	CASSLPTTHAKTQYF	TGTGCCAGCAGTTTACCTACAACCCACGCGAAGACCCAGTACTTC
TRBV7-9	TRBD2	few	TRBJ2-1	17	CASSFTSGGLQRNEQFF	TGTGCCAGCAGCTTCACTAGCGGGGGGCTCCAACGGAATGAGCAGTTCTTC
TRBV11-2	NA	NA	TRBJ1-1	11	CASWEQGPAFF	TGTGCCAGCTGGGAACAGGGTCCGGCTTTCTTT
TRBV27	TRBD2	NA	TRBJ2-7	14	CASSPDGAGYEQYF	TGTGCCAGCAGTCCCGACGGAGCGGGGTACGAGCAGTACTTC
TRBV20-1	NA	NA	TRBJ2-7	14	CSATETFLMSEQHF	TGCAGTGCTACCGAGACCTTCCTCATGAGCGAACAGCACTTC
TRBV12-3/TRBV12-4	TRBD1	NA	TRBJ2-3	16	CASSMRGTASTDTQYF	TGTGCCAGCAGTATGCGAGGGACAGCTAGCACAGATACGCAGTATTTT
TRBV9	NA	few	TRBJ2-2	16	CASTAPKQGDAGELFF	TGTGCCAGCACCGCCCCTAAGCAGGGCGACGCCGGGGAGCTGTTTTTT
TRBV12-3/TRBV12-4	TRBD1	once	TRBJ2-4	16	CASSPWDRGYGNIQYF	TGTGCCAGCAGTCCGTGGGACAGGGGATATGGAAACATTCAGTACTTC
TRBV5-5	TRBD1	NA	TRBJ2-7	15	CASSSPGQGSGEQYF	TGCGCCAGCAGCTCTCCGGGACAGGGTTCCGGGGAGCAGTACTTC
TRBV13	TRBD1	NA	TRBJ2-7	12	CASSPQGTEQYF	TGTGCCAGCAGTCCACAGGGGACCGAGCAGTACTTC
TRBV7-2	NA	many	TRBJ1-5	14	CASSLDSSNQPQHF	TGTGCCAGCAGCTTGGACAGTAGCAATCAGCCCCAGCATTTT
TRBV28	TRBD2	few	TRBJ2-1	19	CASSPTPGLAGARYNEQFF	TGTGCCAGCAGCCCCACCCCGGGACTAGCGGGAGCCCGTTACAATGAGCAGTTCTTC
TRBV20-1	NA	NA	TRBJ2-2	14	CSARDAGSTGELFF	TGCAGTGCTAGAGATGCGGGTTCCACCGGGGAGCTGTTTTTT
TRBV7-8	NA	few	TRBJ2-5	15	CASSVPRTNQETQYF	TGTGCCAGCAGCGTACCTAGAACCAACCAAGAGACCCAGTACTTC
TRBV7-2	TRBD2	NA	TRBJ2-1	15	CASSSGTSPYNEQFF	TGTGCCAGCAGTTCCGGGACTAGCCCCTACAATGAGCAGTTCTTC
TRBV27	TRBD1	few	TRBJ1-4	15	CASSLSGRGHEKLFF	TGTGCCAGCAGTTTATCGGGCAGGGGGCATGAAAAACTGTTTTTT
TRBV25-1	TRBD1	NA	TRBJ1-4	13	CASQTGQNEKLFF	TGTGCCAGCCAGACAGGGCAGAATGAAAAACTGTTTTTT
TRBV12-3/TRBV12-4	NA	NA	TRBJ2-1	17	CASSWALSGVAYNEQFF	TGTGCCAGCAGTTGGGCCCTCTCCGGGGTGGCCTACAATGAGCAGTTCTTC
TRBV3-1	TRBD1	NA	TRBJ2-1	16	CASSQNTGATYNEQFF	TGTGCCAGCAGCCAAAATACAGGGGCCACTTACAATGAGCAGTTCTTC
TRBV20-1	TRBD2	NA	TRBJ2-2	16	CSARDSGLAGTGELFF	TGCAGTGCTAGAGACTCGGGACTAGCGGGGACCGGGGAGCTGTTTTTT
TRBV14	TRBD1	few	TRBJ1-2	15	CASSQYRGQEDGYTF	TGTGCCAGCAGCCAGTACAGGGGCCAAGAGGATGGCTACACCTTC
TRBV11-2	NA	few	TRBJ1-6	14	CASSATDLNSPLHF	TGTGCCAGCAGCGCGACAGACTTGAATTCACCCCTCCACTTT
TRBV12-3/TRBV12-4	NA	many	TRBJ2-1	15	CASSLERTAYNEQFF	TGTGCCAGCAGTCTGGAGCGGACAGCCTACAATGAGCAGTTCTTC
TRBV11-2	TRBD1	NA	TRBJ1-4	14	CASSSRGRPEKLFF	TGTGCCAGCAGCTCCAGGGGGCGTCCGGAAAAACTGTTTTTT
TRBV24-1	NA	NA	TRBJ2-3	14	CATSDLQRSDTQYF	TGTGCCACCAGTGATTTGCAAAGGTCAGATACGCAGTATTTT
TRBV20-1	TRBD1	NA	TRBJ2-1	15	CSASPLETGDNEQFF	TGCAGTGCTAGTCCCCTAGAGACAGGGGACAATGAGCAGTTCTTC
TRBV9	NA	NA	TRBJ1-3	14	CASSVAGPGNTIYF	TGTGCCAGCAGCGTAGCAGGCCCCGGAAACACCATATATTTT
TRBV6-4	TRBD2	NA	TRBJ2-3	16	CASSDSVGGSTDTQYF	TGTGCCAGCAGTGACTCGGTCGGGGGGAGCACTGATACGCAGTATTTT
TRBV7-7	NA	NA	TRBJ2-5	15	CASSPGDSSGETQYF	TGTGCCAGCAGCCCCGGGGACTCGAGCGGGGAGACCCAGTACTTC
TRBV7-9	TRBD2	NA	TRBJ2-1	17	CASSLGATSGRGNEQFF	TGTGCCAGCAGCTTAGGCGCGACTAGCGGGAGGGGCAATGAGCAGTTCTTC
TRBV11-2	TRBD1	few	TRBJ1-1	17	CASSLGSGQGENTEAFF	TGTGCCAGCAGCTTAGGTAGTGGCCAGGGGGAGAACACTGAAGCTTTCTTT
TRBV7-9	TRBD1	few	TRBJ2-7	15	CASSPPTGISYEQYF	TGTGCCAGCAGCCCACCGACAGGGATCAGCTACGAGCAGTACTTC
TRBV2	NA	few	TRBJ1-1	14	CASRTGPGNTEAFF	TGTGCCAGCAGGACGGGACCGGGGAACACTGAAGCTTTCTTT
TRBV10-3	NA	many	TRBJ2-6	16	CAISDGSPSGANVLTF	TGTGCCATCAGTGATGGCAGTCCCTCTGGGGCCAACGTCCTGACTTTC